This is a list of T cell receptor beta chains from one sample in a study of blood T cell repertoires in COVID-19. Clones were read by immunoSEQ multiplex PCR, and TCRdb kept only the in-frame ones, dropping some. The sample consists of about 400,000 clones, 87% of them appearing once. Sequenced material: PBMCs or T cells enriched from blood (not recorded which). The receptors originated from a woman between 18 and 29 years old with acute COVID-19. Each CDR3 is given with its conserved first and last residue. A D gene is named only where the DNA matches it firmly.

J,D,V,CDR3,DNA
TRBJ1-1,TRBD1,TRBV5-1,CASRQGSLSDTEAFF,TGCGCCAGCAGACAGGGGTCACTGTCGGACACTGAAGCTTTCTTT
TRBJ2-3,TRBD2,TRBV20-1,CSASKGGRADFTDTQYF,TGCAGTGCTAGTAAGGGCGGGAGGGCCGATTTCACAGATACGCAGTATTTT
TRBJ2-7,NA,TRBV2,CASTGVYEQYF,TGTGCCAGCACCGGGGTCTACGAGCAGTACTTC
TRBJ1-1,NA,TRBV29-1,CSVDPGPLNTEAFF,TGCAGCGTTGATCCAGGGCCCCTGAACACTGAAGCTTTCTTT
TRBJ1-6,TRBD1,TRBV6-5,CASSYIQGAGSPLHF,TGTGCCAGCAGTTACATCCAGGGGGCAGGCTCACCCCTCCACTTT
TRBJ2-7,TRBD1,TRBV18,CASSRSRDSTYEQYF,TGTGCCAGCTCAAGGTCTCGGGACAGCACCTACGAGCAGTACTTC
TRBJ2-5,TRBD1,TRBV3-1/TRBV3-2,CASSSDRGPQETQYF,TGTGCCAGCAGCTCGGACAGGGGACCACAAGAGACCCAGTACTTC
TRBJ2-5,TRBD1,TRBV7-9,CASSLGDRGRGETQYF,TGTGCCAGCAGCTTAGGGGACAGGGGGCGCGGGGAGACCCAGTACTTC
TRBJ2-7,TRBD1,TRBV5-5,CASSLTGGLYEQYF,TGTGCCAGCAGCTTAACAGGGGGCCTTTACGAGCAGTACTTC
TRBJ2-1,TRBD2,TRBV3-1/TRBV3-2,CASSQDLLAGANEQFF,TGTGCCAGCAGCCAAGATCTGCTAGCGGGGGCGAATGAGCAGTTCTTC
TRBJ2-5,NA,TRBV5-4,CASSSENLSYF,TGTGCCAGCAGCTCTGAAAACTTATCTTACTTC
TRBJ2-7,TRBD2,TRBV10-3,CAISEPGGVRTYEQYF,TGTGCCATCAGTGAGCCCGGGGGGGTCCGGACCTACGAGCAGTACTTC
TRBJ2-2,NA,TRBV7-9,CASSLASGLNTGELFF,TGTGCCAGCAGCTTAGCCTCGGGTCTTAACACCGGGGAGCTGTTTTTT
TRBJ2-6,NA,TRBV19,CASSPDRTGANVLTF,TGTGCCAGTAGTCCGGACAGAACTGGGGCCAACGTCCTGACTTTC
TRBJ2-7,TRBD1,TRBV9,CASSVIITGTGLYEQYF,TGTGCCAGCAGCGTAATCATAACCGGGACAGGCTTATACGAGCAGTACTTC
TRBJ1-2,NA,TRBV2,CASSEQGNYGYTF,TGTGCCAGCAGTGAACAGGGAAACTATGGCTACACCTTC
TRBJ1-5,NA,TRBV6-6,CASSSQGNGNQPQHF,TGTGCCAGCAGTTCACAGGGTAATGGCAATCAGCCCCAGCATTTT
TRBJ2-3,NA,TRBV3-1/TRBV3-2,CASSSILDSTDTQYF,TGTGCCAGCAGCTCCATCCTAGATAGCACAGATACGCAGTATTTT
TRBJ2-3,TRBD1,TRBV27,CASSWPGGSTQYF,TGTGCCAGCAGTTGGCCAGGGGGTAGTACGCAGTATTTT
TRBJ2-7,NA,TRBV11-2,CASSPGYEQYF,TGTGCCAGCAGCCCCGGGTACGAGCAGTACTTC
TRBJ1-1,NA,TRBV15,CATSSESWRATEAFF,TGTGCCACCAGCAGCGAGAGTTGGAGGGCCACTGAAGCTTTCTTT
TRBJ2-7,TRBD2,TRBV19,CATRRLAGGPREQYF,TGTGCCACCCGGCGACTAGCGGGAGGGCCAAGAGAGCAGTACTTC
TRBJ1-1,TRBD1,TRBV4-1,CASSQRDRDTEAFF,TGCGCCAGCAGCCAAAGGGACAGGGACACTGAAGCTTTCTTT